This T cell receptor (beta chain) was captured in a study of beta chain features in type 1 diabetes (dated by TCRdb to 2016 to 2019). With respect to the entire study: Mean age, gender distribution, total cell number and subset yield were not different between patients and healthy donors. Across all samples, about 110 million sorted cells were examined, and cell number per subset correlated strongly with RNA yield. Regulatory and stem cell-like memory subsets were isolated from only 8 patients and about eight healthy donors, whereas naive and central memory subsets came from all 28 donors. In the study, recently diagnosed type 1 diabetes patients and matched healthy donors were compared on the TCRB repertoires of their sorted circulating CD4+ T cell subsets.

In the germline V gene, CDR1 corresponds to SGHTA and CDR2 to FQGTGA. Unmatched junction bases come to 3, with V trimmed by 5 bases and J by 2 bases. Taken from cysteine to phenylalanine, the CDR3 has 14 residues. The retained sequence is limited to the CDR3, 42 bases, with the frame set at the first base. General conclusions and limits of the study: PCR might favor shorter templates, but patient and control samples were amplified and corrected together, so any skew would affect both groups equally. At VDJ recombination sites, patients with type 1 diabetes made fewer insertions and deleted more nucleotides, a pattern implying thymic rearrangement abnormalities. Because cDNA was sequenced instead of genomic DNA, highly expressing activated cells could be over-represented, though the groups showed no difference in activation or CD3 levels. HLA sub-analyses involved small numbers of individuals, so any influence of HLA type on TCRB rearrangement remained unresolved. Naive, central memory and regulatory TCRB repertoires appeared to be more similar among patients than among healthy donors. In all four CD4+ subsets, TCRB CDR3 length was moderately but significantly shorter in type 1 diabetes patients.

Each donor gave one peripheral blood draw, roughly 0.11 L on average, collected into heparinised tubes. Naive, central memory, regulatory and stem cell-like memory CD4+ T cells were sorted on a BD FACSAria II using a panel including CD45RO, CCR7, CD25, CD127, CD95 and CD27. Purity was above 98% for every sorted population. Right away, PBMCs were isolated by Lymphoprep density gradient centrifugation and were stained directly, with no culture step. To minimize batch effects, samples were stained and sorted in pairs, one healthy donor with one patient per experiment. The High Capacity cDNA Reverse Transcription Kit was used to reverse transcribe all of the isolated RNA, meaning that expressed TCRB transcripts were what got sequenced. Deep immunoSEQ sequencing was applied to naive, central memory and regulatory T cell samples, giving an average of roughly 3.5 million total reads per sample. Sorted cells were lysed in RLT buffer and RNA was extracted with DNase-treated RNeasy Micro or Mini kits, depending on cell number. To prevent cross-contamination, each cell subset was processed individually, whereas patient and healthy donor samples were processed jointly. TCRB sequences were amplified from cDNA with the immunoSEQ multiplex PCR, producing 87-bp fragments spanning the CDR3 region. Amplicons were sequenced on the Illumina HiSeq platform. Per the source publication's procedure: PCR bias was computationally corrected using synthetic template baselines, reads within Hamming distance 2 were collapsed, and singletons that could not be merged were discarded. Reads were aligned against IMGT to assign V, D and J genes, CDR3 length and insertions or deletions at six rearrangement sites. Within each subset, clonotype counts were normalized to sorted cell number, after which true diversity and Gini coefficients were computed with the tcR R package. Repertoire sharing was quantified using the overlap coefficient calculated on TCRB nucleotide sequences. TCRdb retrieved this table from immuneACCESS and kept in-frame rearrangements only. Not all clones are present; in checked studies, unresolved V genes account for under half, and no reason is known for the remainder. That table furnishes V, J and clone size, whereas the DNA furnished D and trimming. The table for this sample lists roughly 150,000 clones; approximately 9.1% of them were counted only once. The ten top clones hold 0.7% of the sample.

This clone has only a few counts. The target of this receptor is not known. No base quality values were provided; no much bigger clone lies one nucleotide off. This receptor was obtained from a woman aged 30 to 39 with type 1 diabetes. Input material: central memory CD4+ T cells from blood. The chain is assembled from TRBV7-3 and TRBJ1-1, with 9 central nucleotides matching TRBD1. The CDR3 reads CASSEDRGNTEAFF. The DNA reads as follows: TGTGCCAGCAGCGAGGACAGGGGAAACACTGAAGCTTTCTTT.